One sample yielded the 11 T cell receptor beta chains listed below, sequenced in a study of blood T cell repertoires in COVID-19 (dated by TCRdb to about 2020). Libraries were prepared through the immunoSEQ multiplex PCR assay. In TCRdb, the immuneACCESS table is reduced to in-frame sequences with V and J assigned. These tables do not hold every clone; where another copy was compared, an unresolved V gene accounts for under half, and the others remain unexplained. This sample is represented by roughly 200,000 clones; about 88% of them were singletons. Clones ranked in the top ten supply roughly 4% of the sample. What was sequenced was PBMCs or T cells enriched from blood (not recorded which). These receptors all come from a woman aged 25 to 39 who had been exposed to COVID-19.

J is TRBJ1-6 and V is TRBV12-3 or TRBV12-4; unclear D gene. CDR3 size: 13 residues. V was cut by 0 bases and J by 7 bases, with 4 bases left in between. The CDR3: CASSLAENSPLHF. CDR3 nucleotides: TGTGCCAGCAGTTTAGCGGAGAATTCACCCCTCCACTTT.

This clone has just a few counts. This chain uses TRBV5-1 with TRBJ2-7, with D possibly TRBD2 on 5 matching bases. Germline V gene data show CDR1 as SGHRS and CDR2 as YFSETQ. Trimming took 4 bases from V and 3 from J, leaving 14 bases between them. This CDR3 is 14 amino acids long. This chain's CDR3 is CASSEGMSVYEQYF. CDR3 coding DNA: TGCGCCAGCAGCGAGGGCATGTCCGTCTACGAGCAGTACTTC.

J is TRBJ1-4 and V is TRBV10-3; 7 bases fit TRBD1. Trimming removed 3 bases from V and 7 bases from J; junction bases left unmatched: 8. The CDR3 totals 15 residues. Germline CDR1 ENHRY, CDR2 SYGVKD. CDR3 nucleotides: TGTGCCATCAGTGACGCCGGGACAGCGGCTGAAAAACTGTTTTTT. This translates into CAISDAGTAAEKLFF.

The chain combines TRBV2 with TRBJ2-2, with D hard to call. The CDR3 runs 13 residues. Trimming cost V 4 bases and J 4 bases, with 7 bases left between them. Germline CDR1 is SNHLY and CDR2 is FYNNEI. The CDR3 spells CASSADFTGELFF. DNA for the CDR3: TGTGCCAGCAGTGCTGACTTCACCGGGGAGCTGTTTTTT.

CDR3 protein: CASGSGTALNQPQHF. CDR3 nucleotides: TGTGCTAGTGGTTCTGGGACAGCCCTAAATCAGCCCCAGCATTTT. The chain couples TRBV12-5 to TRBJ1-5; TRBD1 agrees at 7 bases. The CDR3 covers 15 residues. The trim removed 4 bases at V and 4 bases at J, leaving 7 bases unmatched. Germline values: CDR1 LGHNT, CDR2 FRNRAP.

V and J are TRBV11-2 and TRBJ1-2; D call uncertain. The CDR3 contains 14 residues. Germline V lookup: CDR1 SGHAT, CDR2 FQNNGV. With 0 bases removed from V and 7 bases from J, the gap between germline ends came to 12 bases. CDR3 sequence: CASSLEPGRAGYTF. The CDR3 region has the DNA TGTGCCAGCAGCTTAGAGCCGGGGAGGGCTGGCTACACCTTC.

Points on this clone: One junction end does not reproduce the germline sequence, and a read error may be involved. CDR3 sequence: CASTEPGQGAWGNQPQHF. In DNA, the CDR3 is TGTGCCAGCACTGAACCGGGACAGGGGGCTTGGGGCAATCAGCCCCAGCATTTT. The gene calls are TRBV6-1 and TRBJ1-5; TRBD1 matches at 12 bases. Per germline, CDR1 MNHNS and CDR2 SASEGT. The CDR3 has 18 residues.

This clone was seen a few times. The chain employs TRBV7-6 and TRBJ1-2; D is unresolved. Per the germline V gene, CDR1 is SGHVS and CDR2 is FNYEAQ. Deletions cut 6 bases from V and 4 bases from J, with 15 bases between. This CDR3 has 14 residues. In nucleotides, the CDR3 is TGTGCCAGCAGTCCTCGCGGCAGTGCCTATGGCTACACCTTC. Its translation is CASSPRGSAYGYTF.

The chain carries TRBV11-3 and TRBJ2-7; D is possibly TRBD2 (5 bases). The V end was cut by 5 bases, the J end by 2 bases, with 13 bases between. CDR3 length: 14 residues. CDR1 and CDR2 from the germline V gene are SGHNT and YENEEA. The CDR3 protein is CASSPPGSPYEQYF. The CDR3 bases are TGTGCCAGCAGCCCCCCGGGATCACCCTACGAGCAGTACTTC.

The V and J genes are TRBV6-2 or TRBV6-3 and TRBJ1-2; 7 nucleotides agree with TRBD1. V gave up 3 bases and J gave up 1 base; unmatched junction bases: 17. There are 19 residues in the CDR3. CDR1 MNHEY and CDR2 SVGEGT come from the germline V gene. The CDR3 loop reads CASSYGYLPRDSYNYGYTF. The CDR3 DNA sequence: TGTGCCAGCAGTTATGGGTATCTACCCCGGGACAGTTATAACTATGGCTACACCTTC.

This clone has only a few counts. V and J are TRBV5-1 and TRBJ1-6; the match to TRBD1 covers 11 bases. Germline CDR1 SGHRS, CDR2 YFSETQ. Trimming at V came to 4 bases and at J to 8 bases, leaving 5 bases not matched to a gene. This CDR3 is 15 amino acids long. The CDR3 DNA sequence: TGCGCCAGCAGCGCTGGACAGGGGGCGTATTCACCCCTCCACTTT. This codes for CASSAGQGAYSPLHF.